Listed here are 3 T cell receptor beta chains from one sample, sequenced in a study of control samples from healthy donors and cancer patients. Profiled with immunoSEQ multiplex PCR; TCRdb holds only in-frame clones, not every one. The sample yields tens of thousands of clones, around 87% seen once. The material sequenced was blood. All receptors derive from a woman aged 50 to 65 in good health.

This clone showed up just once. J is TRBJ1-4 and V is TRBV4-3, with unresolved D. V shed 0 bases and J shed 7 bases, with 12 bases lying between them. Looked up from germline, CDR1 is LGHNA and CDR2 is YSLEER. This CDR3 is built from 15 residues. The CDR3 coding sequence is TGCGCCAGCAGCCAAGATCTTTTGGGTTCTGAAAAACTGTTTTTT. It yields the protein CASSQDLLGSEKLFF.

Written as DNA, the CDR3 is TGTGCCAGCAGTGCGGGTTACAATGAGCAGTTCTTC. It codes for CASSAGYNEQFF. The chain joins TRBV2 to TRBJ2-1; D unresolved. Germline CDR1 and CDR2: SNHLY and FYNNEI. Trimming removed 4 bases from V and 4 bases from J, with 5 bases in between. CDR3 size: 12 residues.

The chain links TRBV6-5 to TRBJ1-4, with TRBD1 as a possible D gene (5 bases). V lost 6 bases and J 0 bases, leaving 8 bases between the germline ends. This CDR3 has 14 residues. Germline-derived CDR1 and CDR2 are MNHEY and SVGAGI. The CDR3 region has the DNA TGTGCCAGCAGGGACACCTCAACTAATGAAAAACTGTTTTTT. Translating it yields CASRDTSTNEKLFF.